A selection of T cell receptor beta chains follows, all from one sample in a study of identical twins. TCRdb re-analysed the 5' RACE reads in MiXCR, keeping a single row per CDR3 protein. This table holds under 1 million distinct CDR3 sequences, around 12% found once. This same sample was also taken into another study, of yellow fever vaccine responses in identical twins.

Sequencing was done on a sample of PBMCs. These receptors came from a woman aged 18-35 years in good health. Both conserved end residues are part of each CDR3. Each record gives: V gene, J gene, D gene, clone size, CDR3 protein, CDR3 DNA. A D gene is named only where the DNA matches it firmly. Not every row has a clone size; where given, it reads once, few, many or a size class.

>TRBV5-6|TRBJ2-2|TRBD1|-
CASSLDGTGLTGELFF
TGTGCCAGCAGCTTAGACGGGACAGGGCTCACCGGGGAGCTGTTTTTT
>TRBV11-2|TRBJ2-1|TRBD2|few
CASSPHLAGGGDEQFF
TGTGCCAGCAGCCCGCACCTAGCGGGAGGGGGGGATGAGCAGTTCTTC
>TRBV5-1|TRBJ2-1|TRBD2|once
CASSFLASGNNEQFF
TGCGCCAGCAGCTTTTTGGCTAGCGGGAACAATGAGCAGTTCTTC
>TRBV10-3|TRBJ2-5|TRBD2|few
CAISEGGLARQETQYF
TGTGCCATCAGTGAGGGAGGACTAGCGCGCCAAGAGACCCAGTACTTC
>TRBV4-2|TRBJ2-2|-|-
CASSQLWRGELFF
TGTGCCAGCAGTCAACTATGGCGGGGGGAGCTGTTTTTT
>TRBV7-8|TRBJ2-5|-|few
CASSLAAPGRERETQYF
TGTGCCAGCAGCTTAGCGGCCCCAGGCCGAGAGAGGGAGACCCAGTACTTC
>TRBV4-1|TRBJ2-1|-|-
CASSQDRVDEQFF
TGCGCCAGCAGCCAAGACAGGGTTGATGAGCAGTTCTTC
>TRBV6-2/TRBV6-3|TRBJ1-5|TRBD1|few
CASSYSPRKQGSNQPQHF
TGTGCCAGCAGTTACTCGCCACGGAAACAGGGGAGCAATCAGCCCCAGCATTTT
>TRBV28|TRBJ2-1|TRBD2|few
CASSYNPGTSGVDEQFF
TGTGCCAGCAGTTACAACCCAGGGACTAGCGGAGTCGATGAGCAGTTCTTC
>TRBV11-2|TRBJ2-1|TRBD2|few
CASSLSPGLAGLNEQFF
TGTGCCAGCAGCTTAAGCCCGGGACTAGCGGGATTAAATGAGCAGTTCTTC
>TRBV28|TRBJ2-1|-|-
CASRNQQGISSYNEQFF
TGTGCCAGCAGGAACCAACAGGGTATAAGCTCCTACAATGAGCAGTTCTTC
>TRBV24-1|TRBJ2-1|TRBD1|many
CATSDPGQGMGNEQFF
TGTGCCACCAGTGACCCGGGACAGGGGATGGGCAATGAGCAGTTCTTC
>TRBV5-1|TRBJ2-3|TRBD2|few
CASSLRGGAGSDTQYF
TGCGCCAGCAGCTTGCGGGGGGGCGCCGGGTCAGATACGCAGTATTTT
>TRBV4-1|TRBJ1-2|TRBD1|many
CASGTGQTYGYTF
TGCGCCAGTGGGACAGGGCAGACATATGGCTACACCTTC
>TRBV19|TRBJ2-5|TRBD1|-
CASSMGTGAGKTQYF
TGTGCCAGTAGTATGGGTACAGGGGCTGGGAAGACCCAGTACTTC
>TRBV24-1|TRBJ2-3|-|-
CATSDRRSVSDTQYF
TGTGCCACCAGTGATCGCCGGTCAGTCTCAGATACGCAGTATTTT
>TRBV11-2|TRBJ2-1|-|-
CASSLGYPPQRSYNEQFF
TGTGCCAGCAGCTTAGGATACCCCCCCCAGAGGTCCTACAATGAGCAGTTCTTC
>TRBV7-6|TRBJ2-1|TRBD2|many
CASSLITSGYTPNRYNEQFF
TGTGCCAGCAGCTTGATCACTAGCGGGTACACCCCCAATCGATACAATGAGCAGTTCTTC
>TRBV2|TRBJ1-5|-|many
CASSLVSSISNQPQHF
TGTGCCAGCAGTCTGGTGTCAAGTATAAGCAATCAGCCCCAGCATTTT
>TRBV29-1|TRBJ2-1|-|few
CSVTANSYNEQFF
TGCAGCGTGACAGCTAACTCCTACAATGAGCAGTTCTTC
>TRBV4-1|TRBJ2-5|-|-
CASRNGFQETQYF
TGCGCCAGCCGTAACGGATTTCAAGAGACCCAGTACTTC
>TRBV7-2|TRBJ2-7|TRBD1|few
CASSLGPETGGGEQYF
TGTGCCAGCAGCTTAGGCCCGGAGACAGGGGGTGGCGAGCAGTACTTC
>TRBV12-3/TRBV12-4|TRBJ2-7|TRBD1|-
CASTRGQGGEQYF
TGTGCCAGCACCCGGGGACAGGGCGGCGAGCAGTACTTC
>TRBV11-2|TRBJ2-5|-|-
CASSPRRGRETQYF
TGTGCCAGCAGCCCCCGACGGGGGAGGGAGACCCAGTACTTC
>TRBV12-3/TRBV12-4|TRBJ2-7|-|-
CASSFDLVIPYEQYF
TGTGCCAGCAGTTTTGACCTAGTTATCCCCTACGAGCAGTACTTC
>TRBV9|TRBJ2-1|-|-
CASSEKLGSYNEQFF
TGTGCCAGCAGCGAGAAATTGGGGTCCTACAATGAGCAGTTCTTC
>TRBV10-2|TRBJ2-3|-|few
CASSEPRTLGAGHRTDTQYF
TGCGCCAGCAGTGAGCCGCGGACGCTGGGGGCGGGACACCGCACAGATACGCAGTATTTT
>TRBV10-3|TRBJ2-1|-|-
CAISPPWDNEQFF
TGTGCCATCAGCCCACCGTGGGATAATGAGCAGTTCTTC
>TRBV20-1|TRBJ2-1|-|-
CSPQEVGGYNEQFF
TGCAGTCCCCAAGAGGTTGGGGGATACAATGAGCAGTTCTTC
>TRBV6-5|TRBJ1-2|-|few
CASSYSRGRPNYGYTF
TGTGCCAGCAGTTACTCGAGAGGCAGACCCAACTATGGCTACACCTTC
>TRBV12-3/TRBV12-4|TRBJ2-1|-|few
CASSPMRERSYNEQFF
TGTGCCAGCAGCCCGATGAGGGAGAGGTCCTACAATGAGCAGTTCTTC
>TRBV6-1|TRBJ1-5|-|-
CASRTGHLSNQPQHF
TGTGCCAGCAGAACCGGACACCTTAGCAATCAGCCCCAGCATTTT
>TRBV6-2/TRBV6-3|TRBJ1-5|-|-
CASSYGDPSQPQHF
TGTGCCAGCAGTTACGGCGATCCCTCTCAGCCCCAGCATTTT
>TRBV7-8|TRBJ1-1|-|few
CASSPPLGLSEAFF
TGTGCCAGCAGCCCCCCCCTAGGGCTTAGTGAAGCTTTCTTT
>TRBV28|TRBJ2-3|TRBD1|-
CASSLIWDRGTVTQYF
TGTGCCAGCAGCCTTATATGGGACAGGGGGACAGTTACGCAGTATTTT
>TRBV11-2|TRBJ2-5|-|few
CASSQITGWLGETQYF
TGTGCCAGCAGCCAAATCACAGGGTGGCTCGGAGAGACCCAGTACTTC
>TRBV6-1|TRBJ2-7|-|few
CASSEVRGTYEQYF
TGTGCCAGCAGCGAGGTTAGGGGTACCTACGAGCAGTACTTC
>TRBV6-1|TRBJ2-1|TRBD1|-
CASSGGTGTINEQFF
TGTGCCAGCAGTGGAGGGACAGGGACAATCAATGAGCAGTTCTTC
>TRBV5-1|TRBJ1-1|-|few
CASSLVQENTEAFF
TGCGCCAGCAGCTTGGTACAGGAGAACACTGAAGCTTTCTTT
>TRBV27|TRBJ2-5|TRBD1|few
CASSGRGLETQYF
TGTGCCAGCAGTGGCAGGGGGCTTGAGACCCAGTACTTC
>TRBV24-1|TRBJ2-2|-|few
CATSEPQGAEGELFF
TGTGCCACCAGTGAGCCACAGGGAGCCGAGGGGGAGCTGTTTTTT
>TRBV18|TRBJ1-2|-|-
CASSPPVAGADYGYTF
TGTGCCAGCTCACCACCGGTGGCGGGGGCCGACTATGGCTACACCTTC
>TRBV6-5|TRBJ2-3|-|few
CASSYNTPHTDTQYF
TGTGCCAGCAGTTACAATACACCACACACAGATACGCAGTATTTT
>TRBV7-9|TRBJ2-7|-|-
CASSLEGRWEYF
TGTGCCAGCAGCTTAGAGGGGCGGTGGGAGTACTTC
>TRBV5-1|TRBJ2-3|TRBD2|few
CASFSGRIADTQYF
TGCGCCAGCTTTAGCGGGAGGATCGCAGATACGCAGTATTTT